The rows below give T cell receptor beta chains drawn from one sample of a study of PD-1 blockade in classical Hodgkin lymphoma. Profiled with immunoSEQ multiplex PCR; TCRdb holds only in-frame clones, not every one. The sample contains some 20,000 clones, approximately 73% of which appear only once. The specimen was peripheral blood mononuclear cells (PBMCs), collected before the fourth cycle of nivolumab. The receptors shown here come from a human donor with classical Hodgkin lymphoma. CDR3s include the opening cysteine and the closing phenylalanine or tryptophan. The D gene is left open where the match is weak. Only part of the rows carry a size: once, few, many, or a class if the clone is expanded.

size: -; V: TRBV5-4; D: -; J: TRBJ2-1; CDR3: CASSLVFPPYEQFF; DNA: TGTGCCAGCAGCTTGGTCTTCCCTCCTTACGAGCAGTTCTTC
size: -; V: TRBV18; D: -; J: TRBJ2-6; CDR3: CASSPRERAGANVLTF; DNA: TGTGCCAGCTCACCCCGGGAGAGGGCTGGGGCCAACGTCCTGACTTTC
size: -; V: TRBV28; D: TRBD1; J: TRBJ2-3; CDR3: CASSPRQGNGDTQYF; DNA: TGTGCCAGCAGTCCCCGACAGGGAAATGGAGATACGCAGTATTTT
size: -; V: TRBV27; D: -; J: TRBJ2-1; CDR3: CASSLRGSNNEQFF; DNA: TGTGCCAGCAGTTTACGGGGTTCCAACAATGAGCAGTTCTTC
size: -; V: TRBV27; D: -; J: TRBJ1-5; CDR3: CASSLSRDSNQPQHF; DNA: TGTGCCAGCAGTTTATCACGGGATAGCAATCAGCCCCAGCATTTT
size: -; V: TRBV2; D: TRBD1; J: TRBJ2-3; CDR3: CASTPAGTGGTDTQYF; DNA: TGTGCCAGCACTCCCGCCGGGACAGGGGGTACAGATACGCAGTATTTT
size: -; V: TRBV6-6; D: -; J: TRBJ1-5; CDR3: CASSFPQGLNQPQHF; DNA: TGTGCCAGCAGTTTCCCACAGGGCCTCAATCAGCCCCAGCATTTT
size: -; V: TRBV28; D: TRBD2; J: TRBJ2-7; CDR3: CASSHGRADEQYF; DNA: TGTGCCAGCAGTCACGGGAGGGCGGACGAGCAGTACTTC
size: few; V: TRBV28; D: -; J: TRBJ1-2; CDR3: CASSSPRGYTF; DNA: TGTGCCAGCAGTTCACCACGCGGCTACACCTTC
size: -; V: TRBV19; D: -; J: TRBJ1-5; CDR3: CASSGQGFGTQPQHF; DNA: TGTGCCTCTTCCGGGCAGGGATTCGGTACTCAGCCCCAGCATTTT
size: -; V: TRBV9; D: -; J: TRBJ2-5; CDR3: CASSAAGVWETQYF; DNA: TGTGCCAGCAGTGCGGCAGGGGTTTGGGAGACCCAGTACTTC
size: -; V: TRBV6-5; D: TRBD1; J: TRBJ2-7; CDR3: CASSLTGGEQYF; DNA: TGTGCCAGCAGTTTGACAGGGGGCGAGCAGTACTTC
size: -; V: TRBV11-2; D: -; J: TRBJ2-1; CDR3: CASSLEPSGLQFF; DNA: TGTGCCAGCAGCTTAGAACCATCGGGTTTGCAGTTCTTC
size: -; V: TRBV9; D: TRBD2; J: TRBJ2-3; CDR3: CASSAFTSDSYTDTQYF; DNA: TGTGCCAGCAGCGCCTTCACTAGCGACAGTTACACAGATACGCAGTATTTT
size: -; V: TRBV21-1; D: -; J: TRBJ2-7; CDR3: CASSKVGTGGLAYEQYF; DNA: TGTGCCAGCAGCAAAGTGGGGACAGGGGGCCTTGCCTACGAGCAGTACTTC
size: few; V: TRBV4-3; D: -; J: TRBJ2-1; CDR3: CASSQVPGLEQFF; DNA: TGCGCCAGCAGCCAGGTACCGGGACTTGAGCAGTTCTTC
size: -; V: TRBV7-2; D: -; J: TRBJ1-4; CDR3: CASSLDGLGKLFF; DNA: TGTGCCAGCAGCTTAGACGGCCTGGGAAAACTGTTTTTT
size: -; V: TRBV18; D: TRBD2; J: TRBJ2-1; CDR3: CASSPGTSGRKGVF; DNA: TGTGCCAGCTCTCCAGGGACTAGCGGGAGGAAGGGGGTCTTC
size: -; V: TRBV5-8; D: -; J: TRBJ1-5; CDR3: CASSLRDVFNQPQHF; DNA: TGTGCCAGCAGCCTGAGGGATGTATTTAACCAGCCCCAGCATTTT
size: -; V: TRBV2; D: -; J: TRBJ2-7; CDR3: CASSYGSTYEQYF; DNA: TGTGCCAGCAGTTATGGGTCTACCTACGAGCAGTACTTC
size: -; V: TRBV11-2; D: TRBD2; J: TRBJ2-1; CDR3: CASSLLAGGENEQFF; DNA: TGTGCCAGCAGCTTACTAGCGGGTGGGGAGAATGAGCAGTTCTTC
size: few; V: TRBV6-5; D: TRBD1; J: TRBJ1-1; CDR3: CASRVGQGGEAFF; DNA: TGTGCCAGCAGAGTCGGACAGGGGGGCGAAGCTTTCTTT
size: -; V: TRBV6-6; D: -; J: TRBJ1-4; CDR3: CASRLGTVNEKLFF; DNA: TGTGCCAGCAGACTCGGGACGGTGAATGAAAAACTGTTTTTT
size: -; V: TRBV19; D: TRBD2; J: TRBJ2-5; CDR3: CASSIALAGEETQYF; DNA: TGTGCCAGTAGTATAGCGCTAGCGGGGGAAGAGACCCAGTACTTC
size: -; V: TRBV5-1; D: TRBD2; J: TRBJ2-1; CDR3: CASSLGRSSGSSSTYNEQFF; DNA: TGCGCCAGCAGCCTCGGAAGGAGCAGCGGGAGTAGTTCAACCTACAATGAGCAGTTCTTC
size: -; V: TRBV18; D: -; J: TRBJ1-2; CDR3: CASSPDGSNYGYTF; DNA: TGTGCCAGCTCACCAGACGGGTCTAACTATGGCTACACCTTC
size: -; V: TRBV27; D: -; J: TRBJ1-1; CDR3: CASSLGANTEAFF; DNA: TGTGCCAGCAGTTTGGGCGCGAACACTGAAGCTTTCTTT
size: -; V: TRBV28; D: TRBD1; J: TRBJ1-5; CDR3: CASSFGDRYNQPQHF; DNA: TGTGCCAGCAGTTTCGGGGACAGGTACAATCAGCCCCAGCATTTT
size: -; V: TRBV19; D: -; J: TRBJ1-5; CDR3: CASSILGVGNQPQHF; DNA: TGTGCCAGTAGTATCTTAGGGGTGGGCAATCAGCCCCAGCATTTT
size: -; V: TRBV7-9; D: TRBD1; J: TRBJ1-4; CDR3: CASSPLGQGRSDEKLFF; DNA: TGTGCCAGCAGCCCCTTGGGACAGGGGAGGTCGGATGAAAAACTGTTTTTT
size: -; V: TRBV2; D: -; J: TRBJ1-3; CDR3: CASRPPAGPSVRLLSGNTIYF; DNA: TGTGCCAGCCGACCCCCAGCAGGCCCCTCAGTTAGACTTCTTTCTGGAAACACCATATATTTT
size: -; V: TRBV29-1; D: -; J: TRBJ1-2; CDR3: CSVYGGVHYGYTF; DNA: TGCAGCGTTTACGGGGGGGTGCACTATGGCTACACCTTC
size: few; V: TRBV4-1; D: TRBD1; J: TRBJ1-2; CDR3: CASSQGYRGDGYTF; DNA: TGCGCCAGCAGCCAAGGGTACAGGGGCGATGGCTACACCTTC
size: -; V: TRBV7-2; D: -; J: TRBJ2-3; CDR3: CASSLQRTGFGSTDTQYF; DNA: TGTGCCAGCAGCTTACAAAGGACTGGGTTTGGTAGCACAGATACGCAGTATTTT
size: -; V: TRBV5-5; D: -; J: TRBJ2-1; CDR3: CASSLAPTGLYNEQFF; DNA: TGTGCCAGCAGCTTGGCCCCGACAGGCTTATACAATGAGCAGTTCTTC
size: -; V: TRBV6-5; D: -; J: TRBJ2-3; CDR3: CASSYSTYTDTQYF; DNA: TGTGCCAGCAGTTACTCGACGTACACAGATACGCAGTATTTT
size: -; V: TRBV5-1; D: -; J: TRBJ1-2; CDR3: CASSLYEGYGYTF; DNA: TGCGCCAGCAGCTTGTATGAGGGCTATGGCTACACCTTC
size: few; V: TRBV29-1; D: -; J: TRBJ1-1; CDR3: CSGMNTEAFF; DNA: TGCAGCGGGATGAACACTGAAGCTTTCTTT
size: -; V: TRBV11-2; D: -; J: TRBJ2-1; CDR3: CASNLARLGEQFF; DNA: TGTGCCAGCAACTTAGCCCGATTGGGTGAGCAGTTCTTC